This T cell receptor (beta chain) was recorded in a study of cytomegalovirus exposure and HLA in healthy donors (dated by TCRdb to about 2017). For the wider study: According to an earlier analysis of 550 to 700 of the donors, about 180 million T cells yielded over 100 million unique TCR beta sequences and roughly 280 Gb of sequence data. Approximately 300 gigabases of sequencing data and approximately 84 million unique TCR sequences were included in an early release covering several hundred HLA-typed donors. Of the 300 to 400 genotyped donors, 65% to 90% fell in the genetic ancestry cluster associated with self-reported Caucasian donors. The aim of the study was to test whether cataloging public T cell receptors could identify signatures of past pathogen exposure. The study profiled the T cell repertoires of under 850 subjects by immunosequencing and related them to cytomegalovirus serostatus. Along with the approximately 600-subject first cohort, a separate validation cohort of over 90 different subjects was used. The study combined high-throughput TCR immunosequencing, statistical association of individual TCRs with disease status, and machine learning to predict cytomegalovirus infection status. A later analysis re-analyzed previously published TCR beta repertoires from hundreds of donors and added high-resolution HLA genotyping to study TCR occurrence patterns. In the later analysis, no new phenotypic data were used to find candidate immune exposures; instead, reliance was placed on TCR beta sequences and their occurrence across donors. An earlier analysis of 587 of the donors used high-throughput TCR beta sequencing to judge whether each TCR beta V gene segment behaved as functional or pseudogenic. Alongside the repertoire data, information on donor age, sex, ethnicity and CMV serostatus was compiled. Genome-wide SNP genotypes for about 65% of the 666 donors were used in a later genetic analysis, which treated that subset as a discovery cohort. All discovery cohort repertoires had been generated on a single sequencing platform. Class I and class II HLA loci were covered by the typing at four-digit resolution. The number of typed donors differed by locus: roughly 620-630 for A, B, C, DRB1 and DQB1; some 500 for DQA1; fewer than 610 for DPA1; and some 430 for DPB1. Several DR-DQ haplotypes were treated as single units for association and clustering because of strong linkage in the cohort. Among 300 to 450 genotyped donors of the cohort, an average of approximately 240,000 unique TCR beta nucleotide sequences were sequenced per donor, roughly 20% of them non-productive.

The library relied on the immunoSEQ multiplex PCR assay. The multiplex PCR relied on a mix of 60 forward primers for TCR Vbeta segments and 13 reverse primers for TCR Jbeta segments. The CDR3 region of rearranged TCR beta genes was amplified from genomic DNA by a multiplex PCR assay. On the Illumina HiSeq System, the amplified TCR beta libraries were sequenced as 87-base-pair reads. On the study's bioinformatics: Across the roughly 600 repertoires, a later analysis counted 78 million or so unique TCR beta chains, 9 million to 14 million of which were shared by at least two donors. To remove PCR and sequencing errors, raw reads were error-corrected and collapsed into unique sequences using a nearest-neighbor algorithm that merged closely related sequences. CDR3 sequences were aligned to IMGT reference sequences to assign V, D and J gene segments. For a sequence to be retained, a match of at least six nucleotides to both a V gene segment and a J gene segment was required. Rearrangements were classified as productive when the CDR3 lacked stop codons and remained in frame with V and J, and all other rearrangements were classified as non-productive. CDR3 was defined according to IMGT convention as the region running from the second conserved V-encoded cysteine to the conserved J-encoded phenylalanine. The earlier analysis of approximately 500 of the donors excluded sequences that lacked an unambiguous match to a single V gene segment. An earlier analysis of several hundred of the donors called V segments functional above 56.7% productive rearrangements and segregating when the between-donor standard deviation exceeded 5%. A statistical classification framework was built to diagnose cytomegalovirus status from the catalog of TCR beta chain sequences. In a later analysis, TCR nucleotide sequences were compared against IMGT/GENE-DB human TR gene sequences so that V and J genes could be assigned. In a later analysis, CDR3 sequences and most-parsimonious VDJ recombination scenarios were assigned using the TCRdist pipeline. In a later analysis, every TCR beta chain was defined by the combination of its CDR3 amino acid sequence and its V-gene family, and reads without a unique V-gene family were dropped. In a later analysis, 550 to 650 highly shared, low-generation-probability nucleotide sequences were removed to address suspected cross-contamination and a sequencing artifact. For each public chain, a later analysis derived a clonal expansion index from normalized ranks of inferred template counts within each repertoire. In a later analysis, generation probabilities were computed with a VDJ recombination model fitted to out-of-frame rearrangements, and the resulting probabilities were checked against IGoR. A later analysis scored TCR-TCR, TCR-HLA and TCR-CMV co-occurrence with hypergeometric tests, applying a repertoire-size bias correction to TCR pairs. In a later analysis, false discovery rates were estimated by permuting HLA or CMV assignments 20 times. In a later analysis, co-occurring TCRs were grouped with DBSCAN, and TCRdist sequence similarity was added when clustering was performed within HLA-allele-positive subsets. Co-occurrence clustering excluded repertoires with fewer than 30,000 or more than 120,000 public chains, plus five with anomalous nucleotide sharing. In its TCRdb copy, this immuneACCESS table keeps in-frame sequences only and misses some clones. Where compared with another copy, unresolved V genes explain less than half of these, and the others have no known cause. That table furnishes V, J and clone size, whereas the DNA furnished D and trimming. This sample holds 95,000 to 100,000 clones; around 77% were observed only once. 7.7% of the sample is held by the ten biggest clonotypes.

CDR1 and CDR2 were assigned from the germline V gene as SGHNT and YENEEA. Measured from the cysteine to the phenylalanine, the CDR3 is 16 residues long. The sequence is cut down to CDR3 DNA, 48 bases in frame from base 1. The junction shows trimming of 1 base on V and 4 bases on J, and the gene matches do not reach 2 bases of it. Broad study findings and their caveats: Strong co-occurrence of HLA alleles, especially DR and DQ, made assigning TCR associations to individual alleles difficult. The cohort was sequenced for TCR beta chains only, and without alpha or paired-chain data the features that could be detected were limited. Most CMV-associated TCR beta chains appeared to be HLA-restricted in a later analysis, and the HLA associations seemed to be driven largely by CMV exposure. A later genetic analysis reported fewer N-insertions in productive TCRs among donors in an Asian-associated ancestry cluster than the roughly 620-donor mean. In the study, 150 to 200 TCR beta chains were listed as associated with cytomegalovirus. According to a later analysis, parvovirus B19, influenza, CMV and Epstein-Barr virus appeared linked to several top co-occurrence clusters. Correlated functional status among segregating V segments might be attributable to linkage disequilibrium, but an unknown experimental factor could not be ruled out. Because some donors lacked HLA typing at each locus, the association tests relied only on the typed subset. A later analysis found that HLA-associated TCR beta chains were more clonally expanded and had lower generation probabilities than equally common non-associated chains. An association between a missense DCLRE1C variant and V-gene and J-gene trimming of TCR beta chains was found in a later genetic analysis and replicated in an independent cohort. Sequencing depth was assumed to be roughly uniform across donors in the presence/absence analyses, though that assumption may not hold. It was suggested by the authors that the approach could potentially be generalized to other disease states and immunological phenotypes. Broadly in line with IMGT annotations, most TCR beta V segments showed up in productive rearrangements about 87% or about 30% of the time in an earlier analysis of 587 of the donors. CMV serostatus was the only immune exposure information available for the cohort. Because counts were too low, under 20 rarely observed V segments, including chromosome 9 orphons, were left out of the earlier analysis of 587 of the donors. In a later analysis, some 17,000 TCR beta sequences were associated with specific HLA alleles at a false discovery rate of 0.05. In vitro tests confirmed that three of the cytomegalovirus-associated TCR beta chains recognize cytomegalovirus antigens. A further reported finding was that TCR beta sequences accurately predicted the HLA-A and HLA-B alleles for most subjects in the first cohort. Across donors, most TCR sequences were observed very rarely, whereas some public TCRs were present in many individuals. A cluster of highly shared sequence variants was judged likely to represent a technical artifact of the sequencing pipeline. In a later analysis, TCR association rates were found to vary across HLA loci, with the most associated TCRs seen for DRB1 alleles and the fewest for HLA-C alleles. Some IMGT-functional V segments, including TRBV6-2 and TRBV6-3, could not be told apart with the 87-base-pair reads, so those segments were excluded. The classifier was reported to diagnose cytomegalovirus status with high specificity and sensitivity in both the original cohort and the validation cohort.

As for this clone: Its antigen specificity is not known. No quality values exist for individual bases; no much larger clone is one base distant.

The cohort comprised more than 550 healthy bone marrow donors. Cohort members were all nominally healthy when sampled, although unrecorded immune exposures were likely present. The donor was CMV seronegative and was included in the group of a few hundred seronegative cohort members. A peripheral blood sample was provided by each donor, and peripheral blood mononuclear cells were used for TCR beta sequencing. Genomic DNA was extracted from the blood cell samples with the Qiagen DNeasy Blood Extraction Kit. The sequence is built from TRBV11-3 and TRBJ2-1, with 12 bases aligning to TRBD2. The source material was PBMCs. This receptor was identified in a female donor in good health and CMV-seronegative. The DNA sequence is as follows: TGTGCCAGCAGCTTAGGACTAGCGGGGGAATACAATGAGCAGTTCTTC. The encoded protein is CASSLGLAGEYNEQFF. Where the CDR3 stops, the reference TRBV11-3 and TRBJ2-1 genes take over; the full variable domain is EAGVVQSPRYKIIEKKQPVAFWCNPISGHNTLYWYLQNLGQGPELLIRYENEEAVDDSQLPKDRFSAERLKGVDSTLKIQPAELGDSAVYLCASSLGLAGEYNEQFFGPGTRLTVL.